This passage covers 25 T cell receptor beta chains from one sample sequenced in a study of shared clonotypes between healthy human individuals. TCRdb's table, derived via immunoSEQ multiplex PCR, lists solely in-frame clones and lacks some. The table shows 400,000 to 600,000 clones, with roughly 95% occurring only once. The specimen sequenced was naive CD4+ T cells sorted from blood. Subset meaning: CD45RA+ positively selected. These receptors all stem from a woman aged 25-40 years in good health.

V usage is TRBV5-5 and J usage is TRBJ2-2; 11 bases agree with TRBD2. CDR3 length: 18 amino acids. V gave up 0 bases and J gave up 2 bases; unmatched junction bases: 6. The germline V gene has CDR1 SGHKS and CDR2 YYEKEE (reference sequence). The CDR3 region is CASSLVRLAGGNTGELFF. The CDR3 DNA sequence: TGTGCCAGCAGCTTGGTGCGTCTAGCGGGAGGCAACACCGGGGAGCTGTTTTTT.

This clone showed up just once. The same CDR3 also results from other DNA sequences found in this sample. The chain couples TRBV5-4 to TRBJ2-3, with D hard to call. CDR1 is SGHNT, CDR2 YYREEE, per germline (reference sequence). Deletions cut 0 bases from V and 6 bases from J, with 5 bases between. CDR3 size: 12 residues. In DNA form, the CDR3 reads TGTGCCAGCAGCTTGGATTTGGATACGCAGTATTTT. Its translation is CASSLDLDTQYF.

Comments on this clone: The sample holds other DNA sequences that translate to the same CDR3. The J gene is TRBJ2-3, the V gene TRBV5-1, with 12 bases matching TRBD2. The CDR3 is 16 residues long. V lost 2 bases to trimming and J lost 0 bases; unmatched junction nucleotides: 1. Per the germline V gene, CDR1 is SGHRS and CDR2 is YFSETQ. This chain's CDR3 is CASSLLAGGSTDTQYF. The CDR3 DNA is TGCGCCAGCAGCTTACTAGCGGGAGGAAGCACAGATACGCAGTATTTT.

The rearrangement links TRBV5-1 to TRBJ2-3, with D perhaps matching TRBD2 (6 bases). The germline V and J ends were trimmed by 4 bases and 7 bases, with 19 bases remaining between them. The CDR3 contains 15 residues. The germline gives CDR1 SGHRS, CDR2 YFSETQ. The CDR3 DNA is TGCGCCAGCAGCCCTATCGAGGAGGGGAGGAATACGCAGTATTTT. Its protein is CASSPIEEGRNTQYF. The whole variable domain, remainder taken from reference TRBV5-1 and TRBJ2-3, is KAGVTQTPRYLIKTRGQQVTLSCSPISGHRSVSWYQQTPGQGLQFLFEYFSETQRNKGNFPGRFSGRQFSNSRSEMNVSTLELGDSALYLCASSPIEEGRNTQYFGPGTRLTVL.

This clone was seen only once. The chain is built from TRBV27 and TRBJ2-7; D remains ambiguous. CDR1 MNHEY and CDR2 SMNVEV come from the germline V gene (reference sequence). V lost 7 bases, J lost 0 bases, and 16 bases lay in between. The CDR3 contains 15 residues. CDR3 coding DNA: TGTGCCAGCAAAAGATACGAAAGGAACTCCTACGAGCAGTACTTC. The encoded protein is CASKRYERNSYEQYF.

The rearrangement uses TRBV5-4 and TRBJ2-7; tentatively, D is TRBD1 (7 bases). V was pared by 0 bases and J by 1 base, with 14 bases between. CDR1 is SGHNT and CDR2 is YYREEE in the germline V gene (reference sequence). The CDR3 spans 16 residues. CDR3: CASSLVTQGGSYEQYF. The CDR3 region has the DNA TGTGCCAGCAGCTTGGTCACGCAGGGGGGTTCCTACGAGCAGTACTTC.

The V gene is TRBV27, the J gene TRBJ2-5; 9 nucleotides line up with TRBD1. The assigned J gene may be wrong: the sequence end matches TRBJ2-7 better. Germline V CDR1 and CDR2: MNHEY, SMNVEV (reference sequence). The CDR3 has 15 residues. CDR3: CASSLLVTGGYEQYF. In DNA, the CDR3 is TGTGCCAGCAGTTTATTAGTGACAGGGGGCTACGAGCAGTACTTC.

The V and J genes are TRBV27 and TRBJ1-1; 8 positions match TRBD1. Germline V CDR1 and CDR2: MNHEY, SMNVEV (reference sequence). The CDR3 sequence is 14 residues long. Trimming cost V 6 bases and J 0 bases; bases outside gene matches: 3. The CDR3 spells CASRDRVVNTEAFF. CDR3 nucleotide sequence: TGTGCCAGCAGGGACAGGGTAGTGAACACTGAAGCTTTCTTT.

V and J are TRBV6-4 and TRBJ2-1, with D perhaps being TRBD1 or TRBD2 (5 bases each). The CDR3 spans 13 residues. Germline V lookup: CDR1 MRHNA, CDR2 SNTAGT. V shed 8 bases and J shed 4 bases, with 12 bases lying between them. DNA for the CDR3: TGTGCCAGCGCCGGGGACGAATACAATGAGCAGTTCTTC. Its translation is CASAGDEYNEQFF.

The J gene is TRBJ2-1, the V gene TRBV7-2; 8 bases fit TRBD2. Germline V gene lookup returns CDR1 SGHTA and CDR2 FQGNSA. The CDR3 runs to 17 residues. J lost 6 bases, V lost 4 bases, and 14 bases had no gene match. The chain's CDR3 is CASSSSRGGTRVNEQFF. Here the CDR3 DNA reads TGTGCCAGCAGCTCCTCCCGAGGGGGGACTAGGGTCAATGAGCAGTTCTTC.

CDR3 sequence: CASSLARGTAYEQYF. CDR3 bases: TGCGCCAGCAGCTTGGCGAGGGGGACCGCCTACGAGCAGTACTTC. The chain links TRBV5-1 to TRBJ2-7; weak D call: TRBD1 (6 bases). This CDR3 spans 15 amino acids. V was shortened by 0 bases and J by 2 bases, with 12 bases between the two germline ends. Germline lookup yields CDR1 SGHRS and CDR2 YFSETQ.

This clone was seen once. V gene TRBV19 combines with J gene TRBJ2-7; a weak D match, TRBD2 (5 bases). The germline V gene encodes CDR1 LNHDA and CDR2 SQIVND (reference sequence). V was trimmed by 6 bases and J by 2 bases, leaving 23 bases between them. The CDR3 totals 17 residues. CDR3 amino acids: CASRGRNRRVGTYEQYF. The CDR3 DNA sequence: TGTGCCAGTAGGGGGAGAAATAGGCGTGTAGGAACCTACGAGCAGTACTTC.

This chain uses TRBV5-1 with TRBJ2-5; 7 nucleotides agree with TRBD2. With V trimmed by 4 bases and J by 1 base, 7 bases remained unmatched. The CDR3 covers 15 residues. Germline lookup yields CDR1 SGHRS and CDR2 YFSETQ. CDR3 amino acids: CASSLSSGTQETQYF. CDR3 sequence (DNA): TGCGCCAGCAGCCTTTCTAGCGGAACCCAAGAGACCCAGTACTTC.

The chain has TRBV2 and TRBJ1-1; D may be TRBD1 (6 bases). The CDR3 covers 13 residues. In germline, CDR1 is SNHLY, CDR2 FYNNEI. Trimming cost V 7 bases and J 4 bases, with 13 bases left between them. The CDR3 sequence is CASTRGYGTEAFF. The CDR3 DNA follows: TGTGCCAGCACTAGGGGGTATGGCACTGAAGCTTTCTTT. The full variable domain, in which reference TRBV2 and TRBJ1-1 provide the parts outside the CDR3, is EPEVTQTPSHQVTQMGQEVILRCVPISNHLYFYWYRQILGQKVEFLVSFYNNEISEKSEIFDDQFSVERPDGSNFTLKIRSTKLEDSAMYFCASTRGYGTEAFFGQGTRLTVV.

The chain recombines TRBV5-8 with TRBJ2-7, with 7 nucleotides matching TRBD2. The V gene end was trimmed by 1 base and the J gene end by 1 base; junction bases not matched to a gene: 2. The CDR3 is 14 amino acids. Germline assignment: CDR1 SGHTS and CDR2 YDEGEE. Here the CDR3 DNA reads TGTGCCAGCAGCTTGCAAGCGGGGTCCTACGAGCAGTACTTC. Amino acid sequence: CASSLQAGSYEQYF.

The chain has TRBV27 and TRBJ2-7, with TRBD2 matching 8 bases. Germline lookup yields CDR1 MNHEY and CDR2 SMNVEV (reference sequence). This CDR3 contains 13 residues. The trim removed 10 bases at V and 2 bases at J, leaving 7 bases unmatched. The chain's CDR3 is CATSGGTTYEQYF. CDR3 coding DNA: TGTGCCACCTCGGGGGGGACAACCTACGAGCAGTACTTC.

The chain carries TRBV11-3 and TRBJ2-7, with 11 positions matching TRBD2. The germline V gene has CDR1 SGHNT and CDR2 YENEEA. Trimming at V came to 5 bases and at J to 5 bases, leaving 8 bases not matched to a gene. CDR3 length: 15 residues. CDR3 loop: CASSRTSGSSNEQYF. CDR3 DNA sequence: TGTGCCAGCAGCCGAACTAGCGGGAGCAGCAACGAGCAGTACTTC.

J is TRBJ2-2 and V is TRBV5-1; D remains unclear. The V end lost 4 bases, the J end lost 4 bases, and 5 bases lay between the germline ends. The CDR3 spans 12 residues. CDR1 is SGHRS and CDR2 is YFSETQ in the germline V gene. As DNA, the CDR3 is TGCGCCAGCAGCGTGACCACCGGGGAGCTGTTTTTT. Encoded protein: CASSVTTGELFF.

The rearrangement uses TRBV19 and TRBJ2-3; D remains unclear. CDR1 LNHDA and CDR2 SQIVND come from the germline V gene (reference sequence). The V end lost 4 bases, the J end lost 3 bases, and 11 bases lay between the germline ends. The CDR3 is made up of 14 amino acids. The CDR3 reads CASSTSTVTDTQYF. CDR3 coding DNA: TGTGCCAGTAGTACCAGCACGGTTACAGATACGCAGTATTTT.

This clone occurred once. The chain links TRBV7-9 to TRBJ2-5, with 8 bases fitting TRBD1. After removal of 0 bases from V and 5 bases from J, the junction contained 5 bases not matched to a gene. The V gene's germline CDR1 is SEHNR and CDR2 FQNEAQ (reference sequence). The CDR3 sequence is 15 residues long. CDR3 nucleotide sequence: TGTGCCAGCAGCTTAGCCGGACAGGGTCACGAGACCCAGTACTTC. Its protein product is CASSLAGQGHETQYF. Filled out from reference TRBV7-9 and TRBJ2-5, the complete variable domain reads DTGVSQNPRHKITKRGQNVTFRCDPISEHNRLYWYRQTLGQGPEFLTYFQNEAQLEKSRLLSDRFSAERPKGSFSTLEIQRTEQGDSAMYLCASSLAGQGHETQYFGPGTRLLVL.

The chain carries TRBV7-9 and TRBJ2-1, with 8 bases aligning to TRBD2. V trimming: 2 bases; J trimming: 6 bases; junction bases outside the gene matches: 18. The CDR3 loop spans 19 amino acids. Germline V gene data show CDR1 as SEHNR and CDR2 as FQNEAQ (reference sequence). CDR3 sequence (DNA): TGTGCCAGCAGCTTAAAGCGGGAGTCAGGTATAACACTACGCAATGAGCAGTTCTTC. Translation: CASSLKRESGITLRNEQFF. Variable domain in full (rest from reference TRBV7-9 and TRBJ2-1): DTGVSQNPRHKITKRGQNVTFRCDPISEHNRLYWYRQTLGQGPEFLTYFQNEAQLEKSRLLSDRFSAERPKGSFSTLEIQRTEQGDSAMYLCASSLKRESGITLRNEQFFGPGTRLTVL.

A single count supports this clone. The chain employs TRBV29-1 and TRBJ2-5; D perhaps matches TRBD2 (5 bases). The germline CDR1 and CDR2 sequences are SQVTM and ANQGSEA. This CDR3 is built from 12 residues. V lost 4 bases to trimming and J lost 6 bases, with 12 bases between them. The CDR3 reads CSVVEAAKTQYF. DNA of the CDR3: TGCAGCGTTGTGGAGGCCGCCAAGACCCAGTACTTC.

This sequence joins TRBV28 and TRBJ2-5, with D tentatively TRBD2 (5 bases). CDR3 length: 15 residues. The V end lost 5 bases, the J end lost 2 bases, and 15 bases lay between the germline ends. Germline-derived CDR1 and CDR2 are MDHEN and SYDVKM. The CDR3 loop is CASSVGGPGQETQYF. In nucleotides, the CDR3 is TGTGCCAGCAGTGTCGGAGGCCCGGGACAAGAGACCCAGTACTTC.

V and J are TRBV7-9 and TRBJ2-5; 9 bases agree with TRBD2. The CDR3 extends over 15 amino acids. The V and J ends lost 5 bases and 2 bases, in that order; junction bases with no gene match: 6. Germline CDR1 and CDR2: SEHNR and FQNEAQ (reference sequence). The chain's CDR3 is CASSQLAGLQETQYF. The CDR3 DNA reads TGTGCCAGCAGCCAACTAGCGGGCCTTCAAGAGACCCAGTACTTC.

The chain links TRBV19 to TRBJ2-7; D might be TRBD1 or TRBD2, each matching 7 bases. The V gene's germline CDR1 is LNHDA and CDR2 SQIVND (reference sequence). V lost 11 bases to trimming and J lost 5 bases, with 16 bases between them. The length of the CDR3 is 12 residues. The CDR3 DNA reads TGTGCCGCAGGGAGGGGGCGCAACGAGCAGTACTTC. The encoded protein is CAAGRGRNEQYF.